This T cell receptor beta chain was identified during a study of follicular helper T cells after annual influenza vaccination. Sequenced by immunoSEQ multiplex PCR; TCRdb stores in-frame clones only, minus some. The sample contains about 11,000 clones, 70% to 85% of which appear only once. Sorted blood CD4 subsets were sequenced before and after adults received seasonal inactivated influenza vaccine. Concerning this clone itself: Its matching antigen is unknown.

The ends lost 4 bases at V and 2 bases at J; junction bases unmatched: 9. This CDR3 comprises 17 residues. The germline CDR1 and CDR2 sequences are SGHTA and FQGNSA. General study points: Plasmablast frequency change correlated with clonality change in ICOS+CD38+ cTfh.

The rearrangement links TRBV7-2 to TRBJ2-3; 10 nucleotides align to TRBD2. The clonotype originates from an adult who received the influenza vaccine. This specimen consisted of CXCR5- memory CD4+ T cells sorted from blood, obtained 6 weeks after influenza vaccination. The chain's CDR3 is CASSSGLAAFPTDTQYF. The CDR3 DNA reads TGTGCCAGCAGCTCCGGACTAGCGGCCTTCCCCACAGATACGCAGTATTTT.